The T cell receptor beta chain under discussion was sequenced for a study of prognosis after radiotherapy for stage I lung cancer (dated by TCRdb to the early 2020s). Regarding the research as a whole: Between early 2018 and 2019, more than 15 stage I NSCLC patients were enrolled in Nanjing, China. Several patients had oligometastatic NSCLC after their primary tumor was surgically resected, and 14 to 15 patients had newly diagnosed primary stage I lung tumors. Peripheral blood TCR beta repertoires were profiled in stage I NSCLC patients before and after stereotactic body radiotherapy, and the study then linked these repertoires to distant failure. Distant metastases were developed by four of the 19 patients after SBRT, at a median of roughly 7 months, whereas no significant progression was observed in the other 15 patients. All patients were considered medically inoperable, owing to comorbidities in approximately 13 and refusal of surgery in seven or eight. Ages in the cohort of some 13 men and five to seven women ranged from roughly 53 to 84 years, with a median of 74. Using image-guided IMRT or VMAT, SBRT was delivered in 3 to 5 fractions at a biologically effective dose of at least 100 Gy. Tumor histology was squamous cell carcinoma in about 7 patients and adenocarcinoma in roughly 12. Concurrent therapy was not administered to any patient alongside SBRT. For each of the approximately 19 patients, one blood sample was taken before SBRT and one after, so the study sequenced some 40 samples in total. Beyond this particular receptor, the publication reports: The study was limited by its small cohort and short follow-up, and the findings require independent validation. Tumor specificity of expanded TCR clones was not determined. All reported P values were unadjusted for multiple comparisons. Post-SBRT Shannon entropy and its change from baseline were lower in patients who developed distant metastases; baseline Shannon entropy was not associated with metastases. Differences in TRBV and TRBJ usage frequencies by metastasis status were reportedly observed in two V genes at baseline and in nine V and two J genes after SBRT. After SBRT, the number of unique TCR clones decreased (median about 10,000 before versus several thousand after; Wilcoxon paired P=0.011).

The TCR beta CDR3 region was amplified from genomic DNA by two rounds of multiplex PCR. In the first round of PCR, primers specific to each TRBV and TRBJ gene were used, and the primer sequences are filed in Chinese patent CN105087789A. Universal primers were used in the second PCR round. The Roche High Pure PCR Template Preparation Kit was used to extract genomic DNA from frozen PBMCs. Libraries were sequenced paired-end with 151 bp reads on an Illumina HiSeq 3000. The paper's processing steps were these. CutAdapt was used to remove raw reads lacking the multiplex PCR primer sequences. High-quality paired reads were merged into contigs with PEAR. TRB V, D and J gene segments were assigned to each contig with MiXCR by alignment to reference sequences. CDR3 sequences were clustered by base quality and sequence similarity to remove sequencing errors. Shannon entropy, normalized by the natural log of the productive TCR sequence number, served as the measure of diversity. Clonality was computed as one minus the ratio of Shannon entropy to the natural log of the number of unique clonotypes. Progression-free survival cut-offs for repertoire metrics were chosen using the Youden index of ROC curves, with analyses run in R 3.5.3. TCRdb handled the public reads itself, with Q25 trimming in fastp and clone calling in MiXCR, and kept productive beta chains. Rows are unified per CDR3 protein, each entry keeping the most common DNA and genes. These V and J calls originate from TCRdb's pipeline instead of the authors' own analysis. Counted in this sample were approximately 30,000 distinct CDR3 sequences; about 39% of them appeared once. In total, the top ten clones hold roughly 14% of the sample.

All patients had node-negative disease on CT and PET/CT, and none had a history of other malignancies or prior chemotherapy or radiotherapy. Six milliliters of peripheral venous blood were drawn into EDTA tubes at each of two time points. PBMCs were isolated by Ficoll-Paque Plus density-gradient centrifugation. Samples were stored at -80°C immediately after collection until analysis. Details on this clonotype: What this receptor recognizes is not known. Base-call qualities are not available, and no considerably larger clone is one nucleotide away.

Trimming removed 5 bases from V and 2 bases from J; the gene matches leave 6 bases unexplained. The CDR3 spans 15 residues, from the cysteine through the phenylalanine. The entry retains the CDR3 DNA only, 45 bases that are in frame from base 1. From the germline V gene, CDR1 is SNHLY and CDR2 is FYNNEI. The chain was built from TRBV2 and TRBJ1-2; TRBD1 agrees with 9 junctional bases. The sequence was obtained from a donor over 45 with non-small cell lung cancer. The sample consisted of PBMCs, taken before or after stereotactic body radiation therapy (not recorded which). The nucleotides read TGTGCCAGCAGTCGAACAGGGGGCGCGAACTATGGCTACACCTTC. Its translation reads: CASSRTGGANYGYTF.